This TCR beta chain was retrieved from a study of T cell changes during pregnancy in multiple sclerosis (dated by TCRdb to between 2018 and 2020). Regarding the research as a whole: In women with multiple sclerosis, the researchers looked at how the T cell repertoire shifted as pregnancy progressed.

The CDR3, cysteine through phenylalanine, is 14 amino acids long. CDR3 DNA only is kept here, 42 bases in frame from base 1. According to the germline V gene, CDR1 reads KGHSY and CDR2 reads FQNENV. V loses 4 bases of germline sequence and J loses 6 bases, and the interval between the two ends is 14 bases. About this clone: Its cognate antigen has yet to be identified. Nothing much larger sits one base from this clone, and base qualities are not available.

Library creation used the immunoSEQ multiplex PCR assay. As stored in TCRdb, this immuneACCESS dataset retains in-frame rearrangements with V and J assigned. A fraction of the clones does not appear; measured against another copy, unresolved V genes explain less than half of the discrepancy, and the remainder lacks a known reason. The table for this sample lists roughly 44,000 clones; around 90% of them were counted only once. The ten top clones hold approximately 5.8% of the sample. This receptor was taken from a female donor in good health, enrolled as a control in a pregnancy study. The rearrangement combines TRBV16 with TRBJ2-3; a weak D assignment points to TRBD2 (5 bases agree). Sequenced here: CD8+ T cells from peripheral blood mononuclear cells, sampled after pregnancy. The CDR3 region has the sequence CASSPGSGKDTQYF. The bases read TGTGCCAGCAGCCCCGGATCGGGGAAGGATACGCAGTATTTT.